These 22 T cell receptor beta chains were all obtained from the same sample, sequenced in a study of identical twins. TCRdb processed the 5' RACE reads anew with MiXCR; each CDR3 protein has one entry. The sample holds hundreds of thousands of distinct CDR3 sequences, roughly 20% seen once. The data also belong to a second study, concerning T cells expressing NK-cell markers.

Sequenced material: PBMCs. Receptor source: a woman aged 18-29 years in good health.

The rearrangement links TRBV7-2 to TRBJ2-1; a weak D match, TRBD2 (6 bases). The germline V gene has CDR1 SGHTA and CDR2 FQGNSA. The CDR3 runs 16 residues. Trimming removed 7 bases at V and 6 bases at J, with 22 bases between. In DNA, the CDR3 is TGTGCCAGCACGCGAGTTGGGGGAGCGGGTGGCAATGAGCAGTTCTTC. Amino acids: CASTRVGGAGGNEQFF.

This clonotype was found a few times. The DNA for the CDR3 is TGTGCCAGCAGTTTATCAGGGACTAGCGACATCCATGAGCAGTTCTTC. Encoded protein: CASSLSGTSDIHEQFF. The chain is built from TRBV12-3 or TRBV12-4 and TRBJ2-1, with 10 bases aligning to TRBD2. The J segment lost 8 bases and the V segment lost 2 bases, leaving 9 bases of the junction unmatched. The CDR3 runs to 16 residues.

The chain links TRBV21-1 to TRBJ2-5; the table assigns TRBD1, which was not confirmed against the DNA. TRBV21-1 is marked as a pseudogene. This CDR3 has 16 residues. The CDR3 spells CASSTPRQGRLETQYF. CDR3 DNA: TGTGCCAGCAGCACTCCGCGCCAGGGGCGGTTGGAGACCCAGTACTTC.

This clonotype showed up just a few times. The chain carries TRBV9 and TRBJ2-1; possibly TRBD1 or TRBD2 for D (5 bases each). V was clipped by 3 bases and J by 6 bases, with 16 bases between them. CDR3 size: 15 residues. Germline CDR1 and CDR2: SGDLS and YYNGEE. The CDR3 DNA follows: TGTGCCAGCAGCGCCGCCGGGACCCCAATCAATGAGCAGTTCTTC. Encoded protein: CASSAAGTPINEQFF. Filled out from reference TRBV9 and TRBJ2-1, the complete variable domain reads DSGVTQTPKHLITATGQRVTLRCSPRSGDLSVYWYQQSLDQGLQFLIQYYNGEERAKGNILERFSAQQFPDLHSELNLSSLELGDSALYFCASSAAGTPINEQFFGPGTRLTVL.

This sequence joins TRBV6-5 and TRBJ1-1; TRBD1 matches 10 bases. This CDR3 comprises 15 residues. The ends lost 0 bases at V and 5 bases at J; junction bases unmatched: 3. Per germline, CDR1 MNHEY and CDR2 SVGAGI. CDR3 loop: CASSYSGQGRTEAFF. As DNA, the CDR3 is TGTGCCAGCAGTTACTCGGGACAGGGGAGAACTGAAGCTTTCTTT.

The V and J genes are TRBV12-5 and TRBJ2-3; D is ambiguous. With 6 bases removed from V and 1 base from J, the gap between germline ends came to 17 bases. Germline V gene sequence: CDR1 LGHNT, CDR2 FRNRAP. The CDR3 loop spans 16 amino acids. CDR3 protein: CASGPPMGLGTDTQYF. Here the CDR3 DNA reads TGTGCTAGTGGCCCACCTATGGGCCTTGGCACAGATACGCAGTATTTT.

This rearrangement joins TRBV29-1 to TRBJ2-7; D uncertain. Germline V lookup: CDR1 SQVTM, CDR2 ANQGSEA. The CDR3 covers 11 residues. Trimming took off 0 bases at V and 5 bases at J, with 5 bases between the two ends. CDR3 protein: CSVEEGDEQYF. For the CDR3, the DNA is TGCAGCGTTGAAGAGGGTGACGAGCAGTACTTC.

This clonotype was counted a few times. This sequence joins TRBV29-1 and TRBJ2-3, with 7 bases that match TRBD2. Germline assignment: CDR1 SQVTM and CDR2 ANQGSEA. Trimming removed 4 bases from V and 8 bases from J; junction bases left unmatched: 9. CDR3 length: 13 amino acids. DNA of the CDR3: TGCAGCGTTGGAGGGCGAACGGGAGGTACGCAGTATTTT. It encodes CSVGGRTGGTQYF.

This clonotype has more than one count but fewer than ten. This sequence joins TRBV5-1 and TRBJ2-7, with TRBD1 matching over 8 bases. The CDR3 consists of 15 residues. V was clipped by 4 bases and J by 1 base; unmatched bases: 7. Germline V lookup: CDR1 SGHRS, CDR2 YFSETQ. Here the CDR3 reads CASSPWTGTSYEQYF. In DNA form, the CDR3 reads TGCGCCAGCAGCCCTTGGACAGGGACTTCCTACGAGCAGTACTTC.

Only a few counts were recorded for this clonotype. CDR3 DNA sequence: TGCGCCAGCAGTGGACAACCTGAGGGCACTGAAGCTTTCTTT. Translated: CASSGQPEGTEAFF. The chain joins TRBV10-2 to TRBJ1-1; D gene unclear. Germline V CDR1 and CDR2: WSHSY, SAAADI. This CDR3 region has 14 residues. V gave up 4 bases and J gave up 4 bases, with 13 bases separating them.

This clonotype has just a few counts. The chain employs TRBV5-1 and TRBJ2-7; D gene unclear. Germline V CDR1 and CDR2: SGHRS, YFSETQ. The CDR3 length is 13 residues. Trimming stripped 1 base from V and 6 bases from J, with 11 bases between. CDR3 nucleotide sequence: TGCGCCAGCAGCTTGTCGTTCCTTGGCGAGCAGTACTTC. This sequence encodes CASSLSFLGEQYF.

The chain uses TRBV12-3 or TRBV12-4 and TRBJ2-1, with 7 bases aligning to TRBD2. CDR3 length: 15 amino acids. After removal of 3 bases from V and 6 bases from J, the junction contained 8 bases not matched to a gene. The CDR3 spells CASSLIVGGLNEQFF. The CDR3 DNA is TGTGCCAGCAGTTTGATCGTGGGAGGGCTCAATGAGCAGTTCTTC.

The CDR3, as DNA: TGTGCCAGCAGCTTAGCCCGCCGGGGCACCGGGGAGCTGTTTTTT. Translation: CASSLARRGTGELFF. V is TRBV7-8 and J is TRBJ2-2; possibly TRBD2 for D (5 bases). Per germline, CDR1 SGHVS and CDR2 FQNEAQ. V lost 0 bases to trimming and J lost 4 bases, with 9 bases between them. This CDR3 has 15 residues.

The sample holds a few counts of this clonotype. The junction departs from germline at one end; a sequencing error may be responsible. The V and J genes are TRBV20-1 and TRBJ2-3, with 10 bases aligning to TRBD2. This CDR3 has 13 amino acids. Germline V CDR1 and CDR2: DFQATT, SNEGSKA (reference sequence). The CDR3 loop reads CSASGTSADSQYF. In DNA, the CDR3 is TGCAGTGCTAGCGGGACTAGCGCAGATTCGCAGTATTTT.

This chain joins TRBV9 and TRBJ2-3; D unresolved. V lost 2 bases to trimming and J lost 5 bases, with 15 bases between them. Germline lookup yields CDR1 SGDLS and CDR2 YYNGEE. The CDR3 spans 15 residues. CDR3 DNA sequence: TGTGCCAGCAGCGTCCGGACGGCCGGTGGAGATACGCAGTATTTT. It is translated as CASSVRTAGGDTQYF.

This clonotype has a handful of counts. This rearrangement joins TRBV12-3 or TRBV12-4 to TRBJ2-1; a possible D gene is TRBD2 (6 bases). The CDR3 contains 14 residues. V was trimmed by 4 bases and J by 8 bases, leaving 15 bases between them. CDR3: CASSSTRPAHEQFF. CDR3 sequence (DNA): TGTGCCAGCAGTTCGACTAGACCTGCACATGAGCAGTTCTTC.

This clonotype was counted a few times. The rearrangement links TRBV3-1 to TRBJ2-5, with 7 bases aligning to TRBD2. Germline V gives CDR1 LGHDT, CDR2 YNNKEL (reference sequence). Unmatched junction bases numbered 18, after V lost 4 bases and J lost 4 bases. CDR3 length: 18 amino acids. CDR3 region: CASSPRSGLWSVGETQYF. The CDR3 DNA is TGTGCCAGCAGCCCCCGTTCGGGACTATGGTCGGTGGGAGAGACCCAGTACTTC.

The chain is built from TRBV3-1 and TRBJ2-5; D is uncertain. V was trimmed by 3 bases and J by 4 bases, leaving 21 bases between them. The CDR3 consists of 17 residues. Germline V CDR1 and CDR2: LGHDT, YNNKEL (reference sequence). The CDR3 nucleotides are TGTGCCAGCAGCCAGGAAGGACCATTCTCCTCAAGAGAGACCCAGTACTTC. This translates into CASSQEGPFSSRETQYF.

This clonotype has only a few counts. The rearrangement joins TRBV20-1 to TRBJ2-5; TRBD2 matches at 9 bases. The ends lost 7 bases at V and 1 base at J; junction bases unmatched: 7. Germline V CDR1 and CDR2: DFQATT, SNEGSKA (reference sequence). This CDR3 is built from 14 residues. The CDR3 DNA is TGCAGTGGTGTTAGCGGGGGCTCCCAAGAGACCCAGTACTTC. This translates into CSGVSGGSQETQYF.

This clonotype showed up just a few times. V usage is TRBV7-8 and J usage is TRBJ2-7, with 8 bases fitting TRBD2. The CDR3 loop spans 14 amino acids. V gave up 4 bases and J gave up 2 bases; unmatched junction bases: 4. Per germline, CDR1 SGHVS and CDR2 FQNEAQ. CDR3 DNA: TGTGCCAGCAGCTGGACTAGCCGAGCCTACGAGCAGTACTTC. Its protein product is CASSWTSRAYEQYF.

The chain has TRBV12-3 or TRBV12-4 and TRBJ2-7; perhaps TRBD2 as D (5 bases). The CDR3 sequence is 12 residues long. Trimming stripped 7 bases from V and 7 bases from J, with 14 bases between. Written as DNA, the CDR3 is TGTGCCAGCACTAGGACCGGGGAGGAGCAGTACTTC. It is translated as CASTRTGEEQYF.

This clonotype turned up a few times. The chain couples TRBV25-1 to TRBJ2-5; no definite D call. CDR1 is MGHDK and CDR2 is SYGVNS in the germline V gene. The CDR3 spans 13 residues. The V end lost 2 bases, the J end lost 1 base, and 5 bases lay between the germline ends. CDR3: CASSEPGQETQYF. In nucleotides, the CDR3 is TGTGCCAGCAGTGAACCCGGCCAAGAGACCCAGTACTTC.